Listed here are 19 T cell receptor beta chains from one sample, sequenced in a study of blood T cells in healthy people across ages. It was with a sample-barcoded 5' primer and a J-beta primer mix that a second PCR of roughly 7 to 12 cycles was run. In TCRdb, the 5' RACE reads were re-called with MiXCR into one record per CDR3 protein. The sample includes under 800,000 distinct CDR3 sequences, around 21% of them seen just once. The sequencing input was blood. All receptors derive from a man aged 65-85 years in good health.

This clonotype has a handful of counts. The gene calls are TRBV12-3 or TRBV12-4 and TRBJ2-7, with TRBD2 matching over 12 bases. CDR3 length equals 15 residues. The V and J ends lost 6 bases and 6 bases, in that order; junction bases with no gene match: 9. The CDR3 DNA is TGTGCCAGCAGCCGCCGACTAGCGGGAGTTGGCGAGCAGTACTTC. This codes for CASSRRLAGVGEQYF.

Only a few counts were recorded for this clonotype. The genes are TRBV14 and TRBJ1-4; D may be TRBD1 (5 bases). V lost 4 bases to trimming and J lost 8 bases, with 11 bases between them. Germline V gene lookup returns CDR1 SGHDN and CDR2 FVKESK. The CDR3 is 13 amino acids. Here the CDR3 reads CASSLGAREKLFF. The CDR3 nucleotides are TGTGCCAGCAGCCTCGGGGCGAGGGAAAAACTGTTTTTT.

CDR3 in amino acids: CASSGSGTQYF. For the CDR3, the DNA is TGTGCCAGCAGTGGTTCGGGTACGCAGTATTTT. V is TRBV6-5 and J is TRBJ2-3; D uncertain. The ends were cut back, 5 bases at V and 8 bases at J, with 8 bases in the middle. CDR3 length: 11 amino acids. Germline loops: CDR1 MNHEY, CDR2 SVGAGI.

This clonotype showed up just a few times. The junction and the germline gene differ at one end; a read error may be behind it. V is TRBV6-2 or TRBV6-3 and J is TRBJ2-7, with TRBD1 as a possible D gene (6 bases). Germline-derived CDR1 and CDR2 are MNHEY and SVGEGT. The CDR3 length is 15 residues. CDR3 region: CASSYWTEKSYGQYF. The CDR3 DNA follows: TGTGCCAGCAGTTACTGGACAGAGAAATCCTACGGGCAGTACTTC.

This rearrangement joins TRBV12-3 or TRBV12-4 to TRBJ2-7, with D tentatively TRBD1 or TRBD2 (5 bases each). The CDR3 extends over 16 amino acids. V lost 2 bases and J 3 bases, leaving 17 bases between the germline ends. CDR3 coding DNA: TGTGCCAGCAGTTTATTTTGGGACGGGGCCCTCTACGAGCAGTACTTC. Amino acids: CASSLFWDGALYEQYF.

This clonotype was recorded a few times. The chain couples TRBV20-1 to TRBJ2-7, with 10 positions matching TRBD2. V shed 5 bases, J shed 3 bases, and the junction held 7 bases outside the gene matches. Germline V CDR1 and CDR2: DFQATT, SNEGSKA (reference sequence). This CDR3 is built from 14 residues. The CDR3 sequence: CSALQAGGIYEQYF. CDR3 coding DNA: TGCAGTGCTCTTCAAGCGGGAGGGATCTACGAGCAGTACTTC.

This chain links TRBV7-6 with TRBJ1-4; the D gene is possibly TRBD1 (5 bases). CDR3 length: 16 amino acids. Germline CDR1 is SGHVS and CDR2 is FNYEAQ. V lost 4 bases, J lost 8 bases, and 20 bases lay in between. CDR3: CASSSPDGGEGEKLFF. The CDR3 DNA reads as TGTGCCAGCAGCTCACCGGACGGGGGAGAAGGCGAAAAACTGTTTTTT.

A few counts support this clonotype. This rearrangement joins TRBV18 to TRBJ1-1; D is unresolved. Per the germline V gene, CDR1 is KGHSH and CDR2 is LQKENI. Trimming removed 3 bases from V and 0 bases from J, with 8 bases in between. The CDR3 extends over 14 amino acids. CDR3 sequence: CASSPQRMNTEAFF. In nucleotides, the CDR3 is TGTGCCAGCTCACCCCAGAGAATGAACACTGAAGCTTTCTTT. Together with reference TRBV18 and TRBJ1-1, the CDR3 gives the full variable domain: NAGVMQNPRHLVRRRGQEARLRCSPMKGHSHVYWYRQLPEEGLKFMVYLQKENIIDESGMPKERFSAEFPKEGPSILRIQQVVRGDSAAYFCASSPQRMNTEAFFGQGTRLTVV.

The V and J genes are TRBV3-1 and TRBJ2-5; D may be TRBD2 (6 bases). The CDR3 spans 17 residues. Germline V gives CDR1 LGHDT, CDR2 YNNKEL (reference sequence). Between the trimmed V and J ends, which lost 3 bases and 2 bases, there was a span of 19 bases. The CDR3 sequence is CASSHQSREWKQETQYF. The CDR3 DNA is TGTGCCAGCAGCCATCAAAGCCGGGAGTGGAAACAAGAGACCCAGTACTTC.

Only a few counts were recorded for this clonotype. V and J are TRBV7-9 and TRBJ1-1, with 7 bases fitting TRBD1. The CDR3 runs 15 residues. Germline V lookup: CDR1 SEHNR, CDR2 FQNEAQ (reference sequence). Trimming cost V 5 bases and J 0 bases; bases outside gene matches: 6. The chain's CDR3 is CASSLGRGMNTEAFF. CDR3 DNA sequence: TGTGCCAGCAGCCTTGGCAGGGGGATGAACACTGAAGCTTTCTTT.

J is TRBJ2-1 and V is TRBV2; tentatively, D is TRBD2 (5 bases). V lost 7 bases, J lost 9 bases, and 19 bases lay in between. The CDR3 sequence is 14 residues long. Germline V gene lookup returns CDR1 SNHLY and CDR2 FYNNEI. The CDR3 nucleotides read TGTGCCAGCACCGGGGTTGGGAGTAGGAGTGAGCAGTTCTTC. This translates into CASTGVGSRSEQFF.

This clonotype showed up just a few times. The V call is TRBV5-5, the J call TRBJ2-1; possible D gene TRBD1, 7 bases. Germline V gene data show CDR1 as SGHKS and CDR2 as YYEKEE (reference sequence). V dropped 5 bases and J dropped 4 bases, with 19 bases sitting between them. The CDR3 is 16 residues long. The CDR3 region is CASRPMEGAQYNEQFF. The CDR3, as DNA: TGTGCCAGCAGGCCAATGGAGGGGGCTCAGTACAATGAGCAGTTCTTC.

The chain links TRBV5-1 to TRBJ1-4, with a possible D match to TRBD1 (6 bases). This CDR3 spans 14 amino acids. The ends were cut back, 4 bases at V and 7 bases at J, with 14 bases in the middle. Germline V gene sequence: CDR1 SGHRS, CDR2 YFSETQ. DNA for the CDR3: TGCGCCAGCAGCAGAACAGGGATTAGTGAAAAACTGTTTTTT. It is translated as CASSRTGISEKLFF.

The chain is built from TRBV7-2 and TRBJ2-3; possible D gene TRBD2, 5 bases. Between the trimmed V and J ends, which lost 1 base and 6 bases, there was a span of 11 bases. The germline V gene encodes CDR1 SGHTA and CDR2 FQGNSA. The CDR3 runs to 14 residues. The CDR3 DNA reads TGTGCCAGCAGCTTAGACGTCGGGGTTGATACGCAGTATTTT. Its translation: CASSLDVGVDTQYF.

The chain combines TRBV5-1 with TRBJ2-2; D is perhaps TRBD1 (5 bases). The V gene lost 0 bases and the J gene lost 6 bases, with 12 bases spanning the gap. CDR1 and CDR2 from the germline V gene are SGHRS and YFSETQ. The CDR3 is 15 residues long. This chain's CDR3 is CASSLVQGWAGELFF. The CDR3 DNA reads TGCGCCAGCAGCTTGGTGCAGGGTTGGGCCGGGGAGCTGTTTTTT.

This clonotype was counted a single time. The chain employs TRBV6-2 or TRBV6-3 and TRBJ2-4, with 9 positions matching TRBD2. Germline lookup yields CDR1 MNHEY and CDR2 SVGEGT. After removal of 2 bases from V and 2 bases from J, the junction contained 10 bases not matched to a gene. This CDR3 contains 18 residues. This CDR3 is CASSYPRTSEVTKNIQYF. In nucleotides, the CDR3 is TGTGCCAGCAGTTACCCCCGGACTAGCGAAGTAACCAAAAACATTCAGTACTTC.

Only a few counts were recorded for this clonotype. V is TRBV12-3 or TRBV12-4 and J is TRBJ2-1; 9 bases agree with TRBD2. This CDR3 has 15 residues. V gave up 6 bases and J gave up 6 bases; unmatched junction bases: 9. The CDR3 sequence is CASRVAGAPANEQFF. Written as DNA, the CDR3 is TGTGCCAGCAGGGTAGCGGGAGCCCCGGCCAATGAGCAGTTCTTC.

The V call is TRBV20-1, the J call TRBJ1-6, with 7 nucleotides matching TRBD1. CDR1 is DFQATT and CDR2 is SNEGSKA in the germline V gene (reference sequence). The trim removed 3 bases at V and 10 bases at J, leaving 9 bases unmatched. The CDR3 covers 14 residues. CDR3 protein: CSASPQGEVSPLHF. The CDR3 nucleotides read TGCAGTGCTAGCCCCCAGGGGGAGGTCTCACCCCTCCACTTT.

The gene calls are TRBV28 and TRBJ2-3; TRBD1 is a possible D gene (5 bases). Trimming left V 1 base short and J 3 bases short, with 11 bases between. Germline loops: CDR1 MDHEN, CDR2 SYDVKM. The CDR3 covers 15 residues. The CDR3 region is CASSLSVQGTDTQYF. CDR3 sequence (DNA): TGTGCCAGCAGTTTATCGGTCCAGGGAACAGATACGCAGTATTTT.